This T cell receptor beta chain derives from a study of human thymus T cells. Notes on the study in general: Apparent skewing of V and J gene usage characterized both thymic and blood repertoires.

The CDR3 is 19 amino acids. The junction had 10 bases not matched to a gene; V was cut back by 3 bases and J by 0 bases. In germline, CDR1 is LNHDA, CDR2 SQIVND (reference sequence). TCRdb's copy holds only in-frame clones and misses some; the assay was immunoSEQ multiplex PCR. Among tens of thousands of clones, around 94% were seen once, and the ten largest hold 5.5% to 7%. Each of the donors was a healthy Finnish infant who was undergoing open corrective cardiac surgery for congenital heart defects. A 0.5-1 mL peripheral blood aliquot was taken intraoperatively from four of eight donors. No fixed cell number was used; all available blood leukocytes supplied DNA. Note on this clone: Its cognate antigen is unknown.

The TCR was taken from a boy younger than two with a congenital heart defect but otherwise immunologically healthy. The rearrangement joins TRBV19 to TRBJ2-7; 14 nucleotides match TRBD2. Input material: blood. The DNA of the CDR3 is TGTGCCAGTAGTATTCTGGGGACTAGCGGGAGTGGAGCCTCCTACGAGCAGTACTTC. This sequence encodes CASSILGTSGSGASYEQYF.